This TCR beta chain was retrieved from a study of blood T cell repertoires in COVID-19. The germline V gene has CDR1 LNHDA and CDR2 SQIVND (reference sequence). Trimming took 1 base from V and 8 from J; bases not matched to a gene: 6. The CDR3 covers 15 residues. Only in-frame clones appear in the TCRdb table, and some are missing; sequencing was by immunoSEQ multiplex PCR. The data hold under 400,000 clones, with around 87% observed a single time. The genes are TRBV19 and TRBJ2-1, with 9 bases that match TRBD2. The source is a man aged 40-49 years in a cohort exposed to, infected with or recovered from COVID-19 (not recorded which). Sequenced material: PBMCs or T cells enriched from blood (not recorded which). CDR3 coding DNA: TGTGCCAGTAGTATAGGGGATAGCGGGAGTTATGAGCAGTTCTTC. It is translated as CASSIGDSGSYEQFF.